This T cell receptor (beta chain) is from a study of blood T cell repertoires in COVID-19. About the research overall: T cells, B-cell-depleted T cells, or PBMCs supplied cDNA or gDNA.

This CDR3 has 14 amino acids. The V gene end was trimmed by 7 bases and the J gene end by 0 bases; junction bases not matched to a gene: 4. Germline CDR1 SGHRS, CDR2 YFSETQ. In the source study's methods: Estimation of nucleated cell counts was performed using reference gene primer amplification. Sequencing used immunoSEQ multiplex PCR; TCRdb keeps in-frame clones, though not all of them. V, J and clone size reflect that table, while D and trimming were determined from the DNA. There are 200,000 to 250,000 clones in the sample; more than 75% occur only once, and over 2.5% lies in the top ten. The chain uses TRBV5-1 and TRBJ1-3, with 7 bases lining up with TRBD1. The clonotype comes from a man in his fifties or sixties who had recovered from COVID-19. The sample comprised peripheral blood. The CDR3 loop reads CASSDRSSGNTIYF. The DNA for the CDR3 is TGCGCCAGCTCGGACAGGAGCTCTGGAAACACCATATATTTT.